The T cell receptor beta chain under discussion was sequenced for a study of esophageal squamous cell carcinoma under preoperative chemotherapy. Time point reported: before preoperative PTX-NDP chemotherapy. TCRdb ran MiXCR on the PCR reads and lists one entry per CDR3 protein. The table shows approximately 30,000 distinct CDR3 sequences, with 49% occurring only once. This clonotype is medium-sized in the sample. No antigen is known for it. Whole-study results and caveats: Clonal contraction, more than amplification, hit abundant clones after paclitaxel-nedaplatin.

CDR3 size: 15 residues. Losses at the gene ends were 4 bases for V and 11 bases for J; bases not matched to a gene: 13. This chain connects TRBV12-3 or TRBV12-4 to TRBJ2-5; 10 bases match TRBD1. The TCR sequence derives from a human donor with esophageal squamous cell carcinoma. The donor label of this sample is uncertain. The biological material was taken from a patient given preoperative chemotherapy. DNA for the CDR3: TGTGCCAGCAGTTCGGGACAGGGGACAACGGTTGAGCAGTACTTC. It translates to CASSSGQGTTVEQYF.